A selection of T cell receptor beta chains follows, all from one sample in a study of blood T cells in healthy people across ages. TCRdb re-called the 5' RACE reads through MiXCR, storing one row per CDR3 protein. The sample records over 950,000 distinct CDR3 sequences, about 53% being singletons. The sequenced material came from blood. Receptors were obtained from a woman aged 55-70 years in good health. Each CDR3 is given with its conserved first and last residue. The order of the fields is J gene, clone size, D gene, V gene, CDR3 DNA, CDR3 protein. A D gene is named only where the DNA matches it firmly. Expanded clones get a size class; other rows say once, few or many, or leave the size out.

TRBJ2-5 | NA | TRBD2 | TRBV20-1 | TGCAGTGCTAGGTATAGCGGGAGTCCCGAGACCCAGTACTTC | CSARYSGSPETQYF
TRBJ2-7 | few | NA | TRBV3-1 | TGTGCCAGCAGCCCAGTCACGAGCGGAAGCTCCTACGAGCAGTACTTC | CASSPVTSGSSYEQYF
TRBJ2-5 | NA | TRBD2 | TRBV11-2 | TGTACCAGCAGCAGAACCGGGACTAGCGGGATGGAGACCCAGTACTTC | CTSSRTGTSGMETQYF
TRBJ2-7 | many | NA | TRBV21-1 | TGTGCCAGCAGCAGGGGAGAGCAGTACTTC | CASSRGEQYF
TRBJ1-5 | NA | NA | TRBV20-1 | TGCAGTTTAGGCAGCCGCAATCAGCCCCAGCATTTT | CSLGSRNQPQHF
TRBJ1-1 | NA | NA | TRBV20-1 | TGCAGTGCTCCTTACCCCGGGACGGGCCAAGGAGCTTTCTTT | CSAPYPGTGQGAFF
TRBJ2-7 | many | TRBD2 | TRBV11-2 | TGTGCCAGCAGCTTAGAAGCGGGAGTATCCTACGAGCAGTACTTC | CASSLEAGVSYEQYF
TRBJ2-5 | NA | NA | TRBV4-1 | TGCGCCAGCAGCCAAGATCCATCCTTCGGGACCCAGTACTTC | CASSQDPSFGTQYF
TRBJ2-7 | many | NA | TRBV2 | TGTGCCAGCGAAGACAGCTTTTCCTCCTACGAGCAGTACTTC | CASEDSFSSYEQYF
TRBJ2-7 | NA | NA | TRBV4-1 | TGCGCCAGCAGCCAAGTTCTAGAGGGTCTGAAGCAGTACTTC | CASSQVLEGLKQYF
TRBJ1-2 | NA | NA | TRBV20-1 | TGCAGTGCTAGACCGGACCCGAGGTCTGGCTGCACCTTC | CSARPDPRSGCTF
TRBJ2-7 | NA | NA | TRBV13 | TGTGCCAGCAGCTTAGGCCCCGCCCCCGAATTCTACGAGCAGTACTTC | CASSLGPAPEFYEQYF
TRBJ1-6 | NA | TRBD1 | TRBV2 | TGTGCCAGCAGGACAGGACAGGCGGGATATTCACCCCTCCACTTT | CASRTGQAGYSPLHF
TRBJ2-5 | few | TRBD1 | TRBV7-6 | TGTGCCAGCAGCCTGAGGACAGGGAATGCTTTTCGGCAAGAGACCCAGTACTTC | CASSLRTGNAFRQETQYF
TRBJ1-5 | many | TRBD1 | TRBV20-1 | TGCAGTGCTGAACAGGGGATCGGTCAGCCCCAGCATTTT | CSAEQGIGQPQHF
TRBJ2-7 | NA | TRBD2 | TRBV7-6 | TGTGCCAGCAGCTTAGTGGTCGCGGGAGGCTCCACCTACGAGCAGTACTTC | CASSLVVAGGSTYEQYF
TRBJ2-3 | NA | NA | TRBV15 | TGTGCCACCAGCAGAGTCCTTTCCACAGATACGCAGTATTTT | CATSRVLSTDTQYF
TRBJ1-2 | few | NA | TRBV5-1 | TGCGCCAGCGCAGGACAGAACTATGGCTACACCTTC | CASAGQNYGYTF
TRBJ1-2 | few | NA | TRBV28 | TGTGCCAGCAGGTCGGGACCCTATGGCTACACCTTC | CASRSGPYGYTF
TRBJ2-1 | few | NA | TRBV29-1 | TGCAGCGTTGAAAGGCCGGGAATCTACAATGAGCAGTTCTTC | CSVERPGIYNEQFF
TRBJ2-1 | NA | NA | TRBV20-1 | TGCAGTGCCCACAGGGCGGGAGTATCCTACAATGAGCAGTTCTTC | CSAHRAGVSYNEQFF
TRBJ2-4 | NA | NA | TRBV29-1 | TGCAGCGTTGGGTATGCGGGAGCCAAAAACATTCAGTACTTC | CSVGYAGAKNIQYF
TRBJ2-2 | NA | NA | TRBV12-3/TRBV12-4 | TGTGCCAGCACCCCAACGCGGTACGGGGAGCTGTTTTTT | CASTPTRYGELFF
TRBJ1-1 | NA | NA | TRBV5-1 | TGCGCCAGCAGCCCATACCGCCCGGCGGACACTGAAGCTTTCTTT | CASSPYRPADTEAFF
TRBJ2-3 | NA | NA | TRBV2 | TGTGCCAGCAACGATCCAGGCCCGGCGGATACGCAGTATTTT | CASNDPGPADTQYF
TRBJ1-5 | NA | NA | TRBV6-1 | TGTGCCAGCGTCGCGTACAGCAATCAGCCCCAGCATTTT | CASVAYSNQPQHF
TRBJ1-5 | NA | NA | TRBV12-3/TRBV12-4 | TGTGCCAGCAGCCGTCCCCAGATGGGCCAGCATTTT | CASSRPQMGQHF
TRBJ2-7 | NA | NA | TRBV7-2 | TGTGCCAGCAGCCCCGGGAGCACGTCTGGAGAGCAGTACTTC | CASSPGSTSGEQYF
TRBJ2-3 | few | NA | TRBV14 | TGTGCCAGCAGCCATGGGAGCGGAGCGGATACAGATACGCAGTATTTT | CASSHGSGADTDTQYF
TRBJ2-6 | NA | NA | TRBV12-3/TRBV12-4 | TGTGCCAGCAGTTTTGAGGTACGACACCGGCGACGAGGGGCCAACGTCCTGACTTTC | CASSFEVRHRRRGANVLTF
TRBJ1-1 | few | TRBD1 | TRBV3-1 | TGTGCCAGCAGCCAACAGGGGGAGAACACTGAAGCTTTCTTT | CASSQQGENTEAFF
TRBJ2-7 | once | NA | TRBV20-1 | TGCAGTACTGAATCCGGGGCCTACGAGCAGTACTTC | CSTESGAYEQYF
TRBJ2-1 | NA | TRBD1 | TRBV4-3 | TGCGCCAGCAGCCAAATGTGGACAGGCGCTAACAATGAGCAGTTCTTC | CASSQMWTGANNEQFF
TRBJ2-5 | NA | TRBD2 | TRBV25-1 | TGTGCCAGCAGTGCCAAGGTTCCAGCGGGACTTGGGGGGACCCAGTACTTC | CASSAKVPAGLGGTQYF
TRBJ1-2 | NA | TRBD1 | TRBV25-1 | TGTGCCAGCAGTGCGGGACAGGTTTTTCGCTACACCTTC | CASSAGQVFRYTF
TRBJ2-7 | few | NA | TRBV28 | TGTGCCAGCAGTTTACCGGTCGGAGGGAGCTACGAGCAGTACTTC | CASSLPVGGSYEQYF
TRBJ2-4 | few | NA | TRBV7-9 | TGTGCCAGCAGCTTAGTCCTCGACTCTCGGCCCAAAAACATTCAGTACTTC | CASSLVLDSRPKNIQYF
TRBJ2-1 | NA | NA | TRBV7-8 | TGTGCCAGCAGCTATACCCTGGGAGCGTACAATGAGCAGTTCTTC | CASSYTLGAYNEQFF
TRBJ2-1 | NA | NA | TRBV19 | TGTGCCAGTAGTATTTGGGGAGGAAGTTCCAATGAGCAGTTCTTC | CASSIWGGSSNEQFF
TRBJ2-5 | few | NA | TRBV20-1 | TGCAGTGCCACCCCAGGAGCGGAAGAGACCCAGTACTTC | CSATPGAEETQYF
TRBJ1-2 | NA | NA | TRBV29-1 | TGCAGCGCCGCCTTCTCAGCCTATGGCTACACCTTC | CSAAFSAYGYTF
TRBJ2-5 | NA | NA | TRBV29-1 | TGCAGCGTTGAAACGACAGTGGGACGGACCCAGTACTTC | CSVETTVGRTQYF
TRBJ2-5 | few | TRBD2 | TRBV10-3 | TGTGCCATCAGGGAAAGCGGGGGTGGCGAGACCCAGTACTTC | CAIRESGGGETQYF
TRBJ1-5 | NA | NA | TRBV19 | TGTGCCAGTGGAAGGGTTTCCAATCAGCCCCAGCATTTT | CASGRVSNQPQHF
TRBJ2-1 | NA | TRBD1 | TRBV11-2 | TGTGCCAGCAGCTCGATCCCGGGACAGTACAATGAGCAGTTCTTC | CASSSIPGQYNEQFF
TRBJ2-1 | NA | TRBD2 | TRBV6-2/TRBV6-3 | TGTGCCACCCTTGGAGCGGGAGGGCCCTTCGAGCAGTTCTTC | CATLGAGGPFEQFF
TRBJ1-5 | NA | TRBD1 | TRBV6-5 | TGTGCCAGCAGTTACCAACAGGGGGGACAGCCCCAGCATTTT | CASSYQQGGQPQHF